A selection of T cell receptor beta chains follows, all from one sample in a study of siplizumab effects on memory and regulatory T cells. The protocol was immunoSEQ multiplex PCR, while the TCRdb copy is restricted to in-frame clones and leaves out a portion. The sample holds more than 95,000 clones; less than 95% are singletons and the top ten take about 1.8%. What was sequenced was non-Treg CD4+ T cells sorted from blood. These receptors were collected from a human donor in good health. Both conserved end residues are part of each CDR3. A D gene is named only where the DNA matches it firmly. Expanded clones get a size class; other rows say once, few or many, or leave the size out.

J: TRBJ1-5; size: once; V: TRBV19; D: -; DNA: TGTGCCAGTGGGCCAGGGATAGAGCCCCAGCATTTT; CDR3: CASGPGIEPQHF
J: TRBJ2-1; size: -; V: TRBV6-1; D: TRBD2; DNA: TGTGCCAGCAGGCCACTAGCGGGGGGGTTCAATGAGCAGTTCTTC; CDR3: CASRPLAGGFNEQFF
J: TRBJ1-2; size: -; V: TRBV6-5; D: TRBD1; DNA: TGTGCCAGCAGTTTAGGGGGCCAGGACTATGGCTACACCTTC; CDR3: CASSLGGQDYGYTF
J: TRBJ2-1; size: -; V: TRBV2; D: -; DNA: TGTGCCAGCAGTGTCGGGAGACTCAATGAGCAGTTCTTC; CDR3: CASSVGRLNEQFF
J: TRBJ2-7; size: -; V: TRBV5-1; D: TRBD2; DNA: TGCGCCAGCAGCTTACTAGCGGCTTACGAGCAGTACTTC; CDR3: CASSLLAAYEQYF
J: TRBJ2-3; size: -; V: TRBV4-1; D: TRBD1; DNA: TGCGCCAGCAGCCAGGAGGACAGGACCACAGATACGCAGTATTTT; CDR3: CASSQEDRTTDTQYF
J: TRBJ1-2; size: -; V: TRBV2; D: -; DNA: TGTGCCAGCAGTGAACCCGCCAACAGGGAATTTAACTATGGCTACACCTTC; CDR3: CASSEPANREFNYGYTF
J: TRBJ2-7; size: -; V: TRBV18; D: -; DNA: TGTGCCAGCTCACCAGGGCTCGCCTACGAGCAGTACTTC; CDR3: CASSPGLAYEQYF
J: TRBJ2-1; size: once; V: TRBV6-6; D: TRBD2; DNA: TGTGCCAGCAGTTCCGGGACTAGCTTCAATGAGCAGTTCTTC; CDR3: CASSSGTSFNEQFF
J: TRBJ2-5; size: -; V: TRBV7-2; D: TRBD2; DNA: TGTGCCAGCAGTCAGCTAGCGGGAGGAGGGCGGGAGACCCAGTACTTC; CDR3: CASSQLAGGGRETQYF
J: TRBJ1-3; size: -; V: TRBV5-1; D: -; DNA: TGCGCCAGCAGCTTTTTGGACTCCGGTTTAGGTGGAAACACCATATATTTT; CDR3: CASSFLDSGLGGNTIYF
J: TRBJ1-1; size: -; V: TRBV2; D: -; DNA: TGTGCCAGCAGTGAAAGGTTGAGCACTGAAGCTTTCTTT; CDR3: CASSERLSTEAFF
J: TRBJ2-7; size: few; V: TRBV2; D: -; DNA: TGTGCCAGCAGTGATATAGTTACTAGCTCCTACGAGCAGTACTTC; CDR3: CASSDIVTSSYEQYF
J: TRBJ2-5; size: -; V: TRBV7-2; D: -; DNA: TGTGCCAGCAGCTTAGTTCAGGGAGAGACCCAGTACTTC; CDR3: CASSLVQGETQYF
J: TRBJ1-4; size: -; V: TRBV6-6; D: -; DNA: TGTGCCAGCAGTTACTCGTTTGGGGGGAATGAAAAACTGTTTTTT; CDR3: CASSYSFGGNEKLFF
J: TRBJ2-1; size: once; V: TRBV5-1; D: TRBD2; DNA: TGCGCCAGCAGGGGGGGACTAGCGGGCCTTAATGAGCAGTTCTTC; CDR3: CASRGGLAGLNEQFF
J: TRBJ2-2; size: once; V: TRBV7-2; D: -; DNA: TGTGCCAGCAGCTATCCCCAGGGGGGTACCGGGGAGCTGTTTTTT; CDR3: CASSYPQGGTGELFF
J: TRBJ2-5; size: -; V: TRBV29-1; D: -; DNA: TGCAGCGTTGAGAAACAGGGAGTGGGCCAAGAGACCCAGTACTTC; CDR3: CSVEKQGVGQETQYF
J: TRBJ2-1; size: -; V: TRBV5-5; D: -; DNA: TGTGCCAGCAGCTTGTTAGATCGGAGAAATGAGCAGTTCTTC; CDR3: CASSLLDRRNEQFF
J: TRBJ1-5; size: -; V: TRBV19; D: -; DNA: TGTGCCAGTAACATAGGGGACGGCTTAAGCAATCAGCCCCAGCATTTT; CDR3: CASNIGDGLSNQPQHF
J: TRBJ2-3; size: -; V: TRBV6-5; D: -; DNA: TGTGCCACCGCAAGATGGAGGACAGATACGCAGTATTTT; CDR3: CATARWRTDTQYF
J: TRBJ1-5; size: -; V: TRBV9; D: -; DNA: TGTGCCAGCAGTGAAGGCGGCGGCCGCAATCAGCCCCAGCATTTT; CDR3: CASSEGGGRNQPQHF
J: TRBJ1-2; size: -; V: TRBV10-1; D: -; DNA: TGCGCCAGCAGTCAAGGCGGCTTTGGGGGCTACACCTTC; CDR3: CASSQGGFGGYTF
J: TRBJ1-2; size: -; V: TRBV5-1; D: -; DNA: TGCGCCAGCAGGGGTGTGGGTCCCCACCTAGAGGGCTACACCTTC; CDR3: CASRGVGPHLEGYTF
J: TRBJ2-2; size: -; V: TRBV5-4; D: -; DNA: TGTGCCAGCAGCTTGGCCACGCAGGGGTGGACCGGGGAGCTGTTTTTT; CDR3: CASSLATQGWTGELFF
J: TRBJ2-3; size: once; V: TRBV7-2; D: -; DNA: TGTGCCAGCAGCTTCGCCCAAAGCGCAGATACGCAGTATTTT; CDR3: CASSFAQSADTQYF
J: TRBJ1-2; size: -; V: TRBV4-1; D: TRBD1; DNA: TGCGCCAGCAGCCAAGTCCGGGACAGCTCTAACTATGGCTACACCTTC; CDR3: CASSQVRDSSNYGYTF
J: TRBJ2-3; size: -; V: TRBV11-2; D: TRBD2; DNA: TGTGCCAGCAGGATACTCATAGCGGGGAAATGGTATTTT; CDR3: CASRILIAGKWYF
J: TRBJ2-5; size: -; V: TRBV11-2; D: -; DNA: TGTGCCAGCAGCTCACAGGGTAGAGGGCAAGAGACCCAGTACTTC; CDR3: CASSSQGRGQETQYF
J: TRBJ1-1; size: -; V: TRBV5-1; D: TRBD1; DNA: TGCGCCAGCAGCCCCAATTCCGGGACAGGGGTTGAAGCTTTCTTT; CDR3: CASSPNSGTGVEAFF
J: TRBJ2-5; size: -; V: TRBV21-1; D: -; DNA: TGTGCCAGCAGCGGGGAATGTTATCGGGCGGGGGAAGAGACCCAGTACTTC; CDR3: CASSGECYRAGEETQYF
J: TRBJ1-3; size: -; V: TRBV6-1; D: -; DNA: TGTGCCAGCAGTGCCCGCGCAGGGCCGTTGGATTTT; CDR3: CASSARAGPLDF
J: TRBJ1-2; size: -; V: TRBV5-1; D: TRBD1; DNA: TGCGCCAGCAGCTGGAAGAAAAGGACAGGGTTCGATGGCTACACCTTC; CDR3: CASSWKKRTGFDGYTF
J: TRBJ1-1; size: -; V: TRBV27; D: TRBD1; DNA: TGTGCCAGCAGTCAAGGACAGGGATACCGCACTGAAGCTTTCTTT; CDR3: CASSQGQGYRTEAFF
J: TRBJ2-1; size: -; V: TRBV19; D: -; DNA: TGTGCCAGTAGTCTTCAGGGAATGGGCGGGCAGTTCTTC; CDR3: CASSLQGMGGQFF
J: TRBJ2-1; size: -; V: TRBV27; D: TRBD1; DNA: TGTGCCAGCAGAGGACAGGGGATCATTGAGCAGTTCTTC; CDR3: CASRGQGIIEQFF
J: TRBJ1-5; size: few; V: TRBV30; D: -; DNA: TGTGCCTGGGGTCCCTTTCTGCGAAGCAATCAGCCCCAGCATTTT; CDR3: CAWGPFLRSNQPQHF
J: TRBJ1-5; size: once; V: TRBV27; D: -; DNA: TGTGCCAGCAGTTTAAGCCGCGACCAGCCCCAGCATTTT; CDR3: CASSLSRDQPQHF
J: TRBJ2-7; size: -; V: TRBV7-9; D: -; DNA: TGTGCCAGCAGCTCCCGGGGACCCAGCTACGAGCAGTACTTC; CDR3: CASSSRGPSYEQYF
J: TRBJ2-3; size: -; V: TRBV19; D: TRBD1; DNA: TGTGCCAGTAGTTTAACTTCGGGACAGGGTTACACAGATACGCAGTATTTT; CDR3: CASSLTSGQGYTDTQYF
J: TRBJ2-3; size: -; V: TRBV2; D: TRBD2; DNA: TGTGCCATCAAGCGGGGGCGACTCACAGATACGCAGTATTTT; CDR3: CAIKRGRLTDTQYF
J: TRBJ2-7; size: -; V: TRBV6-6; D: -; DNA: TGTGCCAGCAGTTATGGGGTCTTGGGGGGCTCCGAGCAGTACTTC; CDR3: CASSYGVLGGSEQYF
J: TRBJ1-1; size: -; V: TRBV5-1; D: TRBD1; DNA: TGCGCCAGCAGCTCGGGACAGACCGTCTTGAACACTGAAGCTTTCTTT; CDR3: CASSSGQTVLNTEAFF